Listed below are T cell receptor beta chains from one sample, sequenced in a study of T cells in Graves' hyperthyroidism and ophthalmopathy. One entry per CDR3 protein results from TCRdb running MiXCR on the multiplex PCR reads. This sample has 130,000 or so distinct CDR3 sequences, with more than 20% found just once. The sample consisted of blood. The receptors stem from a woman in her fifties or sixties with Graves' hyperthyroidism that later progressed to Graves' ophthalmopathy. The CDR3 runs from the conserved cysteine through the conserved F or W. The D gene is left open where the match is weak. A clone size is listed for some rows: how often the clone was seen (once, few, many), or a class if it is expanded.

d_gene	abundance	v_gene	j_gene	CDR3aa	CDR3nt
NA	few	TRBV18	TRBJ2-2	CASDASGGELFF	TGTGCCAGCGACGCTTCTGGCGGGGAGCTGTTTTTT
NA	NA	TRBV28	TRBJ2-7	CASSLGVIIHEQYF	TGTGCCAGCTCCCTCGGGGTAATAATCCACGAGCAGTACTTC
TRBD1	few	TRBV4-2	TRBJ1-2	CASSQEGTGGYYGYTF	TGTGCCAGCAGCCAAGAAGGGACAGGGGGCTACTATGGCTACACCTTC
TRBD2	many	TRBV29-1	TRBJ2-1	CSSGLAGANEQFF	TGCAGCTCCGGACTAGCGGGAGCCAATGAGCAGTTCTTC
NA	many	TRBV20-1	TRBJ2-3	CSAAGQSPRTDTQYF	TGCAGTGCCGCGGGACAGTCACCTCGCACAGATACGCAGTATTTT
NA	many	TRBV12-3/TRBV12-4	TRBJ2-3	CASTRQSTDTQYF	TGTGCCAGCACCCGCCAGTCCACAGATACGCAGTATTTT
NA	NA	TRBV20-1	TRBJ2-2	CSARVSHTGELFF	TGCAGTGCTAGAGTGTCACACACCGGGGAGCTGTTTTTT
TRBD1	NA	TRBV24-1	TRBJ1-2	CATSDRQGLGYGYTF	TGTGCCACCAGTGACCGACAGGGGCTTGGCTATGGCTACACCTTC
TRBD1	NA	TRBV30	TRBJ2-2	CAAQQGASTGELFF	TGTGCCGCCCAACAGGGGGCAAGCACCGGGGAGCTGTTTTTT
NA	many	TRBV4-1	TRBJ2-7	CASSQGDGTGEQYF	TGCGCCAGCAGCCAAGGGGACGGGACGGGGGAGCAGTACTTC
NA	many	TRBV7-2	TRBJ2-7	CASSLSATYEQYF	TGTGCCAGCAGCTTATCAGCGACCTACGAGCAGTACTTC
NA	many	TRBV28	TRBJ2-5	CASSFGRNQETQYF	TGTGCCAGCAGTTTCGGCCGGAACCAAGAGACCCAGTACTTC
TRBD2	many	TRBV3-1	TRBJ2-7	CASSQDGAGGPYEQYF	TGTGCCAGCAGCCAAGACGGAGCGGGAGGCCCCTACGAGCAGTACTTC
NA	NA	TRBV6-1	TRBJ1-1	CASSEPEDGSDLNTEAFF	TGTGCCAGCAGTGAACCCGAGGACGGCAGCGATCTTAACACTGAAGCTTTCTTT
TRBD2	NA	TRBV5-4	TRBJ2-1	CASSGEASGRLSYNEQFF	TGTGCCAGCAGCGGTGAGGCTAGCGGGCGCCTCTCCTACAATGAGCAGTTCTTC
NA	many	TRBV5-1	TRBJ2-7	CASSLNRAYEQYF	TGCGCCAGCAGCTTGAACCGAGCCTACGAGCAGTACTTC
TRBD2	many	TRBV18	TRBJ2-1	CASSPLSGSGNEQFF	TGTGCCAGCTCACCACTTAGCGGGAGCGGGAATGAGCAGTTCTTC
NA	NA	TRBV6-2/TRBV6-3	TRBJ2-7	CASSYLSGENYEQYF	TGTGCCAGCAGTTACCTATCGGGGGAGAACTACGAGCAGTACTTC
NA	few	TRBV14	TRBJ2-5	CASSQDFLAYPKETQYF	TGTGCCAGCAGCCAAGATTTTTTAGCGTATCCTAAAGAGACCCAGTACTTC
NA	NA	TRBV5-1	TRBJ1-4	CASSRRAGKEKLFF	TGCGCCAGCTCCCGTCGGGCAGGAAAAGAAAAACTGTTTTTT
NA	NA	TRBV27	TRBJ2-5	CASSTYKGTQYF	TGTGCCAGCAGTACCTACAAGGGGACCCAGTACTTC
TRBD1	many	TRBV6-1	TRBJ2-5	CASSLNGQGLQETQYF	TGTGCCAGCAGTCTTAACGGACAGGGCCTCCAAGAGACCCAGTACTTC
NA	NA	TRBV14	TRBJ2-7	CASSQDPYRDTYEQYF	TGTGCCAGCAGCCAAGATCCCTACAGGGATACCTACGAGCAGTACTTC
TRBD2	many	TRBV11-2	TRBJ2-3	CASSLFSGSGDTQYF	TGTGCCAGCAGCTTGTTTAGCGGGAGTGGAGATACGCAGTATTTT
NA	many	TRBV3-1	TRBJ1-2	CASSQVAYGYTF	TGTGCCAGCAGCCAAGTGGCGTATGGCTACACCTTC
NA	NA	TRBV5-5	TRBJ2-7	CASSFGRSYEQYF	TGTGCCAGCAGCTTTGGAAGGTCCTACGAGCAGTACTTC
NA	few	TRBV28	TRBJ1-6	CASSLFRGRGNSPLHF	TGTGCCAGCAGTTTATTCCGGGGTCGGGGGAATTCACCCCTCCACTTT
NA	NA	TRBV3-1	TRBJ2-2	CASSQGVANTGELFF	TGTGCCAGCAGCCAAGGAGTCGCGAACACCGGGGAGCTGTTTTTT
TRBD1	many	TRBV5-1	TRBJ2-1	CASSPGQVSYNEQFF	TGCGCCAGCAGCCCTGGACAGGTCTCCTACAATGAGCAGTTCTTC
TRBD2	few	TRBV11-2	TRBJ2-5	CASSSGTSGRALETQYF	TGTGCCAGCAGCTCCGGGACTAGCGGGAGGGCCTTGGAGACCCAGTACTTC
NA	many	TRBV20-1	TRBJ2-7	CSRRLITYEQYF	TGCAGCAGGCGCCTGATTACCTACGAGCAGTACTTC
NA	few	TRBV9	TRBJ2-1	CASSEDAEQFF	TGTGCCAGCAGCGAAGACGCGGAGCAGTTCTTC
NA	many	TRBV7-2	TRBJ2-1	CASSLTSYEQFF	TGTGCCAGCAGCTTAACTAGTTATGAGCAGTTCTTC
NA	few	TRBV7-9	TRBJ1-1	CASSPSWGETEAFF	TGTGCCAGCAGCCCGTCGTGGGGTGAGACTGAAGCTTTCTTT
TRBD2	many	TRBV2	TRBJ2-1	CASSLGLAGVVEQFF	TGTGCCAGCAGTCTCGGCCTAGCGGGAGTAGTAGAGCAGTTCTTC
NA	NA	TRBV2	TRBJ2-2	CANGQSNTGELFF	TGTGCCAACGGACAGAGCAACACCGGGGAGCTGTTTTTT